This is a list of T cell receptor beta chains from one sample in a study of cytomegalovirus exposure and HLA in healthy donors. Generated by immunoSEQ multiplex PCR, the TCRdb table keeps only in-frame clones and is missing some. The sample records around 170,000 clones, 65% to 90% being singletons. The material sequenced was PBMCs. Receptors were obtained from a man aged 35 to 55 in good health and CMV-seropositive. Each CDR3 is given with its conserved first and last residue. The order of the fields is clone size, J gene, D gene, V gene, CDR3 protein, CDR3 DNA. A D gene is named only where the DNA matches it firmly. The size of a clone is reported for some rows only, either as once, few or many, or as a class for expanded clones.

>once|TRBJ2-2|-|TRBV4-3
CASSQGQGNTGELFF
TGCGCCAGCAGCCAAGGGCAGGGGAACACCGGGGAGCTGTTTTTT
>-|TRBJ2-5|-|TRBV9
CASSTGQFQETQYF
TGTGCCAGCAGCACCGGACAGTTCCAAGAGACCCAGTACTTC
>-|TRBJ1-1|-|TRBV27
CASSSATGPTEAFF
TGTGCCAGCAGTTCGGCGACAGGCCCCACTGAAGCTTTCTTT
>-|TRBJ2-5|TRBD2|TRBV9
CASSALGGGETQYF
TGTGCCAGCAGCGCCCTCGGGGGGGGAGAGACCCAGTACTTC
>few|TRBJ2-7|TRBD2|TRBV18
CASSPRLAGGPVVYEQYF
TGTGCCAGCTCACCACGTCTAGCGGGGGGGCCGGTAGTTTACGAGCAGTACTTC
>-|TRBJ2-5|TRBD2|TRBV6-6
CASTQTGGRKTQYF
TGTGCCAGCACCCAAACGGGGGGGAGGAAGACCCAGTACTTC
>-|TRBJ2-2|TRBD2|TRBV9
CASSPRQLAANTGELFF
TGTGCCAGCAGCCCCAGGCAACTAGCGGCGAACACCGGGGAGCTGTTTTTT
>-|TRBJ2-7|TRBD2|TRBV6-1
CASRPSGRYEQYF
TGTGCCAGCAGACCTAGCGGGCGCTACGAGCAGTACTTC
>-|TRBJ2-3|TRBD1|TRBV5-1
CASSLRGGNGDTQYF
TGCGCCAGCAGCTTACGAGGGGGCAATGGAGATACGCAGTATTTT
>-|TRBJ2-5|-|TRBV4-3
CASSQEKGVIETQYF
TGCGCCAGCAGCCAAGAAAAGGGGGTGATAGAGACCCAGTACTTC
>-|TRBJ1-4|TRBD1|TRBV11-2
CASSFDRASGKLFF
TGTGCCAGCAGCTTTGACAGGGCCTCGGGGAAACTGTTTTTT
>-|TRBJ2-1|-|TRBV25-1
CASRDHVGLADNEQFF
TGTGCCAGCAGGGACCATGTTGGGCTAGCCGACAATGAGCAGTTCTTC
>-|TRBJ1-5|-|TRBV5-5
CASSLDSYSNQPQHF
TGTGCCAGCAGCTTGGACAGCTATAGCAATCAGCCCCAGCATTTT
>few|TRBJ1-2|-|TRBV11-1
CASSQGRRRDGYTF
TGTGCCAGCAGCCAGGGTCGCCGCCGTGATGGCTACACCTTC
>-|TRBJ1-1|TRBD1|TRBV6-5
CASSYLGGYTEAFF
TGTGCCAGCAGTTACTTAGGGGGCTACACTGAAGCTTTCTTT
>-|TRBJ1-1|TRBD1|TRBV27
CASSLTGDTEAFF
TGTGCCAGCAGTCTCACAGGGGACACTGAAGCTTTCTTT
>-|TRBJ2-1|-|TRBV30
CAGSGGPSSYNEQFF
TGTGCCGGTTCGGGGGGCCCTAGCTCCTACAATGAGCAGTTCTTC
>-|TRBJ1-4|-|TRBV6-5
CASSYFGAQAEKLFF
TGTGCCAGCAGTTACTTTGGGGCGCAGGCTGAAAAACTGTTTTTT
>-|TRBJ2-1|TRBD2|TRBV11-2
CASSDLAGGLNEQFF
TGTGCCAGCAGCGACCTAGCGGGGGGGCTCAATGAGCAGTTCTTC
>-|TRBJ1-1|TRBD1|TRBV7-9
CASRTTGVWKTEAFF
TGTGCCAGCAGGACAACAGGGGTTTGGAAGACTGAAGCTTTCTTT
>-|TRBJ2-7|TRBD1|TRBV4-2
CASSPPGQGTYEQYF
TGTGCCAGCAGCCCGCCGGGACAGGGGACCTACGAGCAGTACTTC
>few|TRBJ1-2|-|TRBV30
CAWSATEYGYTF
TGTGCCTGGAGTGCGACAGAGTATGGCTACACCTTC
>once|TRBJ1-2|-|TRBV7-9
CASSLVGVSFSYGYTF
TGTGCCAGCAGCTTAGTAGGGGTCAGTTTTAGCTATGGCTACACCTTC
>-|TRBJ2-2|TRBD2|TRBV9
CASSVAAGPQAGELFF
TGTGCCAGCAGCGTAGCAGCGGGGCCCCAGGCCGGGGAGCTGTTTTTT
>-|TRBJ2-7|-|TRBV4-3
CASSQDRQGTYEQYF
TGCGCCAGCAGCCAAGATAGGCAGGGGACCTACGAGCAGTACTTC
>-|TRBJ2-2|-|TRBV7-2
CASSSWVQRSGNTGELFF
TGTGCCAGCAGCTCCTGGGTGCAACGTAGCGGCAACACCGGGGAGCTGTTTTTT
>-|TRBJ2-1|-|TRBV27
CASSSQGNNEQFF
TGTGCCAGCAGCAGCCAGGGAAACAATGAGCAGTTCTTC
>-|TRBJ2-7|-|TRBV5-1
CASSLSLRLQQGTYEQYF
TGCGCCAGCAGCTTGTCCTTGAGGCTCCAACAGGGAACCTACGAGCAGTACTTC
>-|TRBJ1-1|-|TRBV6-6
CASSRREGVTEAFF
TGTGCCAGCAGCCGACGTGAGGGAGTCACTGAAGCTTTCTTT
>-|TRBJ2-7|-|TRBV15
CATSIMRVDEQYF
TGTGCCACCAGCATCATGCGGGTCGACGAGCAGTACTTC
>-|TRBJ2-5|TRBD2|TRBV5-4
CASSVGTVAGLGMETQYF
TGTGCCAGCAGCGTGGGTACCGTAGCGGGCCTAGGTATGGAGACCCAGTACTTC
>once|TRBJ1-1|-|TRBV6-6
CASPRGGGTEAFF
TGTGCCAGTCCAAGGGGGGGAGGCACTGAAGCTTTCTTT
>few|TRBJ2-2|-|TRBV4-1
CASSQGASPPTGELFF
TGCGCCAGCAGCCAAGGGGCCAGCCCCCCAACCGGGGAGCTGTTTTTT
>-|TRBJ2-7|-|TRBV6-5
CASKLGGDEQYF
TGTGCCAGCAAGCTGGGAGGAGACGAGCAGTACTTC
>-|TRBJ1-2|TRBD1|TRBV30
CAWSPGGGSYGYTF
TGTGCCTGGAGCCCAGGGGGCGGCAGCTATGGCTACACCTTC
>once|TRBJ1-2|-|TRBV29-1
CSVEDINNYGYTF
TGCAGCGTTGAGGACATTAATAACTATGGCTACACCTTC
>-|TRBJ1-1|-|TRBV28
CASSLGAGQAFF
TGTGCCAGCAGTTTGGGTGCAGGCCAAGCTTTCTTT
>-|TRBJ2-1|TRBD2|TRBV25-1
CASSVAGGLGNEQFF
TGTGCCAGCAGTGTAGCGGGGGGGCTGGGCAATGAGCAGTTCTTC
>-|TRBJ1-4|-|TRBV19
CASSRLQMAYNEKLFF
TGTGCCAGTAGTAGACTCCAGATGGCCTATAATGAAAAACTGTTTTTT
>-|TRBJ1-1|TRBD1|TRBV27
CASRLQGAVYEAFF
TGTGCCAGCAGGCTACAGGGGGCAGTTTATGAAGCTTTCTTT